This T cell receptor beta chain derives from a study of T-cell memory formation after mild COVID-19 (dated by TCRdb to the early 2020s). In terms of the full investigation: TCR sequence clusters from the two donors were found to be largely donor specific. In a couple of donors, T-cell clones that expanded and contracted after mild COVID-19 were followed by sequencing TCRalpha and TCRbeta repertoires longitudinally. The cohort was made up of two young adult volunteers, one female and one male, who were previously healthy.

Notes on this clonotype: Its antigen has not been determined. The record has no base qualities; no much larger clone is one base away.

Germline trimming: 4 bases from V, 5 bases from J; junction bases outside gene matches: 21. The CDR3 contains 19 residues, cysteine and phenylalanine counted. Only the CDR3 DNA stays, 57 bases, in frame from base 1. The CDR1 and CDR2 encoded by the germline V gene are SGHRS and YFSETQ. PBMCs were isolated by Ficoll-Paque density gradient centrifugation. The data were produced on an Illumina NovaSeq 6000. cDNA libraries for TCRalpha and TCRbeta were prepared by 5'RACE using constant-segment primers, with sample barcodes and unique molecular identifiers added. Trizol reagent was used to extract RNA from every sample. Amplification of the libraries took two PCR steps, and the second step added a second sample barcode plus Illumina TruSeq adapters. Libraries were sequenced on an Illumina NovaSeq with 2 x 150 bp paired-end reads. Concerning the study's data processing: Reads were demultiplexed and collapsed into UMI-guided consensus sequences with migec v1.2.7. Using mixcr v2.1.11, UMI consensuses were aligned to TRA and TRB V and J templates and then assembled into clonotypes. A clonotype was counted as expanded or contracted only if both edgeR and NoisET called the change significant, with noise models trained on biological replicates. For edgeR calls, the thresholds were a false discovery rate-adjusted p below 0.01 and a log2 fold-change of 1. As an exploratory analysis of dynamics, PCA with hierarchical clustering was applied to max-normalized trajectories of the 1000 most abundant clonotypes. Each responding clone was given a CD4 or CD8 phenotype based on the CD4+ and CD8+ repertoires, which had been sequenced separately. TCRdb passed the public sequencing reads through fastp at Q25 and MiXCR, retaining productive beta sequences. Each record represents a unique CDR3 protein, reported with the most common genes and DNA among its rows. The V and J calls were determined by TCRdb, not by the authors. For this sample there are 100,000 to 150,000 distinct CDR3 sequences; about a sixth appear just once. The ten largest make up about 15% of the sample.

The research as a whole found: The study included only a couple of mild cases, and larger cohorts that include severe cases with pre-infection samples were judged to be necessary. Some responding clones were detected in pre-infection memory, suggesting pre-existing cross-reactive memory T cells joined the SARS-CoV-2 response. From day 15 to 85, contracting clones showed balanced CD4/CD8 phenotypes, whereas a second wave of clones that expanded from day 15 to 37 leaned towards CD4+. The second-wave clones that peaked on day 37 were not confirmed to be SARS-CoV-2 specific. Contracting CD4+ clones turned up mainly in the CM and EM memory subsets, whereas EMRA was where CD8+ clones were enriched.

The V and J genes are TRBV5-1 and TRBJ2-1; a stretch of 7 junction bases matches TRBD2. The TCR comes from an adult woman who had mild COVID-19 (a few samples of this study predate the infection). The sample titles of this study are shuffled in the database, so cell type and time point are left out; the donor was told from shared clones. The specimen was PBMCs or a T cell subset sorted from them (not recorded which). The nucleotide sequence reads TGCGCCAGCAGCCACCTCGGGGGGTTGGGGTCCCGTCAGGACAATGAGCAGTTCTTC. This translates into CASSHLGGLGSRQDNEQFF.